Shown below are 21 T cell receptor beta chains from a single sample sequenced in a study of T cells after yellow fever vaccination. In TCRdb, the 5' RACE reads were re-called with MiXCR into one record per CDR3 protein. The sample includes about 240,000 distinct CDR3 sequences, 6.9% seen only once; the top ten take about 0.85%. The sequences come from CD4+ T cells sorted from PBMCs, collected 15 days after the yellow fever booster vaccination. These receptors were obtained from a man aged 25 to 40 who received the YFV17D yellow fever vaccine.

This clonotype was detected only a few times. This chain joins TRBV7-9 and TRBJ2-7; D is undetermined. The CDR3 totals 15 residues. Germline loops: CDR1 SEHNR, CDR2 FQNEAQ (reference sequence). V was clipped by 1 base and J by 3 bases, with 13 bases between them. This CDR3 reads CASSLGQIPLYEQYF. Here the CDR3 DNA reads TGTGCCAGCAGCTTAGGACAAATTCCTCTCTACGAGCAGTACTTC.

The chain couples TRBV20-1 to TRBJ1-1, with a weak D call TRBD1 (5 bases). Germline V gene lookup returns CDR1 DFQATT and CDR2 SNEGSKA (reference sequence). The CDR3 is 15 residues long. Trimming cost V 7 bases and J 14 bases, with 32 bases left between them. In DNA form, the CDR3 reads TGCAGTGTTCACACCAGGGCCTCACAAGCCTCAAGAAGCTTCTTT. Its protein is CSVHTRASQASRSFF.

The J gene is TRBJ2-5, the V gene TRBV5-1; D perhaps matches TRBD2 (7 bases). The germline V and J ends were trimmed by 0 bases and 5 bases, with 11 bases remaining between them. The CDR3 covers 14 residues. Germline CDR1 reads SGHRS; CDR2 reads YFSETQ. The CDR3: CASSLGGGWETQYF. The DNA for the CDR3 is TGCGCCAGCAGCTTGGGCGGGGGCTGGGAGACCCAGTACTTC.

This clonotype appeared a few times. This chain joins TRBV7-9 and TRBJ2-5; TRBD2 might be the D (5 bases). The CDR3 spans 17 residues. V was trimmed by 0 bases and J by 3 bases, leaving 17 bases between them. Germline V lookup: CDR1 SEHNR, CDR2 FQNEAQ (reference sequence). The CDR3 sequence: CASSLARAGPREETQYF. The CDR3 coding sequence is TGTGCCAGCAGCTTAGCGCGGGCAGGACCCCGGGAAGAGACCCAGTACTTC. The full variable domain, its missing parts supplied by reference TRBV7-9 and TRBJ2-5, is DTGVSQNPRHKITKRGQNVTFRCDPISEHNRLYWYRQTLGQGPEFLTYFQNEAQLEKSRLLSDRFSAERPKGSFSTLEIQRTEQGDSAMYLCASSLARAGPREETQYFGPGTRLLVL.

This clonotype was counted a few times. The rearrangement links TRBV6-1 to TRBJ2-5; TRBD2 is a possible D gene (6 bases). The CDR3 extends over 15 amino acids. V lost 6 bases and J lost 2, with 16 bases in between. In germline, CDR1 is MNHNS, CDR2 SASEGT. In DNA form, the CDR3 reads TGTGCCAGCAGCCTCTCCGTTAGCGGACAAGAGACCCAGTACTTC. Amino acid sequence: CASSLSVSGQETQYF.

This clonotype appeared many times. V is TRBV20-1 and J is TRBJ1-5; 7 positions agree with TRBD1. The CDR3 runs to 13 residues. Germline values: CDR1 DFQATT, CDR2 SNEGSKA (reference sequence). Trimming cost V 5 bases and J 1 base; bases outside gene matches: 2. CDR3 sequence reads: CSAHRGSNQPQHF. The CDR3 bases are TGCAGTGCTCACAGGGGCAGCAATCAGCCCCAGCATTTT.

This clonotype was recorded at least ten times. V usage is TRBV20-1 and J usage is TRBJ2-3, with TRBD2 matching 15 bases. CDR1 and CDR2 from the germline V gene are DFQATT and SNEGSKA (reference sequence). The CDR3 runs 13 residues. CDR3 loop: CTGLAGGTDTQYF. The CDR3 coding sequence is TGCACAGGACTAGCGGGAGGGACAGATACGCAGTATTTT.

V gene TRBV18 combines with J gene TRBJ2-3; 7 bases are a match to TRBD2. The V gene end was trimmed by 7 bases and the J gene end by 1 base; junction bases not matched to a gene: 5. Germline loops: CDR1 KGHSH, CDR2 LQKENI. The CDR3 sequence is 14 residues long. CDR3 nucleotides: TGTGCCAGCTGGCCGGGAGGCGGCACAGATACGCAGTATTTT. It yields the protein CASWPGGGTDTQYF.

The rearrangement uses TRBV5-1 and TRBJ2-7, with a possible D match to TRBD2 (5 bases). CDR1 and CDR2 (germline): SGHRS, YFSETQ. Trimming pared 3 bases from V and 2 bases from J, leaving 9 bases between. The CDR3 spans 13 residues. The CDR3 region has the DNA TGCGCCAGCAGCTATCAGAGGGCCTACGAGCAGTACTTC. Translating it yields CASSYQRAYEQYF.

There are many counts of this clonotype. V gene TRBV29-1 combines with J gene TRBJ2-1; a weak D match, TRBD2 (5 bases). The CDR3 spans 16 residues. The V end lost 4 bases, the J end lost 0 bases, and 16 bases lay between the germline ends. Per germline, CDR1 SQVTM and CDR2 ANQGSEA. DNA of the CDR3: TGCAGCGTTGTTTCGGCTAGCAAGAGCTCCTACAATGAGCAGTTCTTC. This gives the protein CSVVSASKSSYNEQFF.

This clonotype was observed many times. The chain uses TRBV20-1 and TRBJ1-2, with D uncertain. In germline, CDR1 is DFQATT, CDR2 SNEGSKA (reference sequence). V was trimmed by 0 bases and J by 4 bases, leaving 6 bases between them. The CDR3 covers 12 residues. CDR3: CSARDGIYGYTF. Written as DNA, the CDR3 is TGCAGTGCTAGAGATGGGATCTATGGCTACACCTTC.

The J gene is TRBJ2-1, the V gene TRBV20-1, with D possibly TRBD2 on 6 matching bases. The CDR3 has 16 residues. Germline CDR1 DFQATT, CDR2 SNEGSKA (reference sequence). Trimming took off 1 base at V and 10 bases at J, with 23 bases between the two ends. The CDR3 is CSARAGGAARGKEQFF. DNA for the CDR3: TGCAGTGCTAGAGCCGGTGGCGCGGCCCGCGGGAAGGAGCAGTTCTTC.

This clonotype was picked up many times. The chain joins TRBV27 to TRBJ2-7, with 8 bases fitting TRBD1. CDR1 is MNHEY and CDR2 is SMNVEV in the germline V gene (reference sequence). The CDR3 has 15 residues. V lost 5 bases to trimming and J lost 5 bases; unmatched junction nucleotides: 11. The CDR3 loop is CASSRSAGQVNEQYF. The CDR3 DNA reads as TGTGCCAGCAGTCGTTCTGCGGGACAGGTCAACGAGCAGTACTTC.

In its sample, this clonotype was seen many times. V is TRBV28 and J is TRBJ2-7; 7 nucleotides agree with TRBD1. The CDR3 runs to 14 residues. The V gene end was trimmed by 5 bases and the J gene end by 3 bases; junction bases not matched to a gene: 7. The germline gives CDR1 MDHEN, CDR2 SYDVKM. The CDR3 region has the DNA TGTGCCAGCAGTCCGACAGGGCACGTCTACGAGCAGTACTTC. Its translation: CASSPTGHVYEQYF.

This clonotype was seen a handful of times. The gene calls are TRBV7-9 and TRBJ2-7; D not resolved. Germline V gene data show CDR1 as SEHNR and CDR2 as FQNEAQ (reference sequence). The CDR3 totals 14 residues. V was pared by 5 bases and J by 2 bases, with 13 bases between. The CDR3 is CASSPRVRPYEQYF. The DNA of the CDR3 is TGTGCCAGCAGCCCCCGGGTTCGCCCCTACGAGCAGTACTTC.

This chain links TRBV7-8 with TRBJ1-1, with D maybe TRBD1 (6 bases). Germline V gene data show CDR1 as SGHVS and CDR2 as FQNEAQ. The V gene lost 6 bases and the J gene lost 11 bases, with 19 bases spanning the gap. This CDR3 is 13 amino acids long. CDR3: CASSLGGGGRAFF. DNA of the CDR3: TGTGCCAGCAGTCTCGGCGGGGGGGGGCGGGCTTTCTTT.

The CDR3 DNA reads as TGTGCCAGCAGCCCCCGACTCGGGTCAGGGTCCGGGGAGCTGTTTTTT. This gives the protein CASSPRLGSGSGELFF. This rearrangement joins TRBV7-2 to TRBJ2-2; D is possibly TRBD1 (5 bases). CDR1 and CDR2 from the germline V gene are SGHTA and FQGNSA. The ends were cut back, 5 bases at V and 6 bases at J, with 19 bases in the middle. There are 16 residues in the CDR3.

There are a few counts of this clonotype. The chain couples TRBV5-1 to TRBJ2-7; D gene unclear. There are 15 residues in the CDR3. Germline-derived CDR1 and CDR2 are SGHRS and YFSETQ. Trimming pared 7 bases from V and 2 bases from J, leaving 19 bases between. CDR3 DNA: TGCGCCAGCCGGGCCTCGACGGAAATTACCTACGAGCAGTACTTC. As protein: CASRASTEITYEQYF.

There are a few counts of this clonotype. V gene TRBV20-1 combines with J gene TRBJ2-3; D ambiguous. Trimming took 2 bases from V and 3 from J, leaving 9 bases between them. The CDR3 runs to 13 residues. Germline CDR1 and CDR2: DFQATT and SNEGSKA (reference sequence). As DNA, the CDR3 is TGCAGTGCTAGAAGGGTGGGGACAGATACGCAGTATTTT. Protein sequence: CSARRVGTDTQYF.

This clonotype has only one observation. The chain is built from TRBV5-1 and TRBJ2-1; TRBD1 or TRBD2 may be the D gene (7 bases each). Looked up from germline, CDR1 is SGHRS and CDR2 is YFSETQ. Between the trimmed V and J ends, which lost 3 bases and 9 bases, there was a span of 13 bases. The CDR3 runs 13 residues. The CDR3 is CASSSTGEGEQFF. The CDR3 nucleotides read TGCGCCAGCAGCTCCACAGGGGAGGGTGAGCAGTTCTTC.

This clonotype was observed many times. The rearrangement uses TRBV7-6 and TRBJ2-2; D is tentatively TRBD1 or TRBD2 (5 bases each). Germline V gene lookup returns CDR1 SGHVS and CDR2 FNYEAQ. The CDR3 covers 15 residues. Trimming took 1 base from V and 2 from J, leaving 8 bases between them. Here the CDR3 DNA reads TGTGCCAGCAGCTTAGGGGGGTTCAACACCGGGGAGCTGTTTTTT. Translated, it gives CASSLGGFNTGELFF.